The source of this T cell receptor beta chain is a study of human T cells and chemical hapten exposure. The CDR3 runs 14 residues. Germline V gene sequence: CDR1 MNHEY, CDR2 SVGAGI. V was pared by 4 bases and J by 1 base, with 5 bases between. The time point: patch test 1, 2 weeks after DPC sensitization. The treatment: therapeutic diphenylcyclopropenone sensitization with weekly scalp DPC. Total RNA was extracted from unfractionated whole blood. TCRdb used MiXCR to reprocess the RACE reads, holding one entry per CDR3 protein. Seen here are tens of thousands of distinct CDR3 sequences, just under 6.5% observed once, and the top ten hold about a tenth.

The rearrangement links TRBV6-5 to TRBJ2-6; D gene uncertain. This sequence was found in a woman younger than 45 with alopecia areata. Some clones in this sample may be carry-over from other donors' samples. Sequencing was performed on whole blood, taken in connection with sensitization to the hapten diphenylcyclopropenone (DPC). CDR3: CASSFGSGANVLTF. CDR3 nucleotide sequence: TGTGCCAGCAGTTTCGGGTCTGGGGCCAACGTCCTGACTTTC.